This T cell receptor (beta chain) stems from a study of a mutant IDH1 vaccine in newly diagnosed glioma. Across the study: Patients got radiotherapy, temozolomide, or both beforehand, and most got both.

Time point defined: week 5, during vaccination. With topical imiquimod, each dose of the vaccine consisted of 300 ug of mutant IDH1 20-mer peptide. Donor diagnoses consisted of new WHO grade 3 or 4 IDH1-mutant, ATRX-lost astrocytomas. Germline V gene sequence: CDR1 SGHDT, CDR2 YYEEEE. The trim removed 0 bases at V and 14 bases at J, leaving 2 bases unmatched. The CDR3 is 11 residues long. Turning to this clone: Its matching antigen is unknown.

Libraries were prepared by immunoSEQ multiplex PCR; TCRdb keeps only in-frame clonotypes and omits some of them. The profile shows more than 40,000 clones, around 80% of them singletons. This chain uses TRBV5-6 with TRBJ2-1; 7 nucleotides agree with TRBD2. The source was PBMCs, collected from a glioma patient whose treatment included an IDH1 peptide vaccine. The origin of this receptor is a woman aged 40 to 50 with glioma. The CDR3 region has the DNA TGTGCCAGCAGCTTGGGGGGGAGGGAGTTCTTC. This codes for CASSLGGREFF. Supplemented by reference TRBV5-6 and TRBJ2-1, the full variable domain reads DAGVTQSPTHLIKTRGQQVTLRCSPKSGHDTVSWYQQALGQGPQFIFQYYEEEERQRGNFPDRFSGHQFPNYSSELNVNALLLGDSALYLCASSLGGREFFGPGTRLTVL.